Shown below are 30 T cell receptor beta chains from a single sample sequenced in a study of kidney transplant recipient with SARS-CoV-2 infection. Via MiXCR, TCRdb re-called the reads, giving one row per CDR3 protein. The profile shows 200,000 to 300,000 distinct CDR3 sequences, 29% of them singletons. Sequencing was performed on a blood sample, taken at baseline and on day 111 from a kidney transplant recipient. The receptors come from a young adult male patient who had COVID-19 and was a kidney transplant recipient. The graft donor may account for some of the T cells.

This clonotype was seen only a few times. The V call is TRBV30, the J call TRBJ2-1; no definite D call. This CDR3 is built from 12 residues. The V and J ends lost 3 bases and 4 bases respectively, with 7 bases between them. Per germline, CDR1 GTSNPN and CDR2 SVGIG (reference sequence). CDR3 loop: CAWSLEYNEQFF. The CDR3, as DNA: TGTGCCTGGAGCCTTGAGTACAATGAGCAGTTCTTC. The variable domain in full, with the rest retrieved from reference TRBV30 and TRBJ2-1, is SQTIHQWPATLVQPVGSPLSLECTVEGTSNPNLYWYRQAAGRGLQLLFYSVGIGQISSEVPQNLSASRPQDRQFILSSKKLLLSDSGFYLCAWSLEYNEQFFGPGTRLTVL.

This clonotype was picked up a small number of times. The rearrangement links TRBV20-1 to TRBJ2-1; weak D call: TRBD1 (5 bases). V was pared by 3 bases and J by 3 bases, with 12 bases between. CDR1 and CDR2 from the germline V gene are DFQATT and SNEGSKA (reference sequence). The CDR3 sequence is 14 residues long. The chain's CDR3 is CSASSQGIYNEQFF. The CDR3 DNA follows: TGCAGTGCTAGTTCGCAGGGTATCTACAATGAGCAGTTCTTC.

This sequence joins TRBV24-1 and TRBJ1-2; the D is unclear. The CDR3 loop spans 17 amino acids. The germline V gene has CDR1 KGHDR and CDR2 SFDVKD. Trimming took off 6 bases at V and 4 bases at J, with 23 bases between the two ends. The chain's CDR3 is CATSLAISTRKTYGYTF. CDR3 bases: TGTGCCACCAGTCTGGCAATTAGTACCAGAAAGACCTATGGCTACACCTTC.

Of note for this clonotype: A junction end diverges from the germline sequence, so it may reflect a read error. The chain is built from TRBV12-5 and TRBJ1-3; 8 nucleotides line up with TRBD1. CDR3 size: 16 residues. The V gene's germline CDR1 is LGHNT and CDR2 FRNRAP. The DNA for the CDR3 is TGTGCTAGTGGCTTCGGGACAGGCCAGGCTGGAAACACCATACATTTT. This encodes CASGFGTGQAGNTIHF.

This clonotype was recorded at least ten times. A read error may account for a junction end that differs from germline. This chain connects TRBV7-6 to TRBJ2-5; D is possibly TRBD1 (5 bases). The CDR3 consists of 13 residues. The germline V gene encodes CDR1 SGHVS and CDR2 FNYEAQ. The CDR3 coding sequence is TGTGCTAGCAGCCGACAGTTCCAAGAGACCCAGTACTTC. As protein: CASSRQFQETQYF.

Comments on this clonotype: This could be a read error, since a much larger clone is one nucleotide away. This chain joins TRBV5-4 and TRBJ2-7, with 9 bases aligning to TRBD2. CDR1 is SGHNT, CDR2 YYREEE, per germline (reference sequence). The CDR3 runs 14 residues. V dropped 6 bases and J dropped 10; count of bases not matched to a gene: 14. The CDR3 sequence is CASNTPGLAVAQYF. CDR3 coding DNA: TGTGCCAGCAACACCCCGGGACTAGCAGTCGCCCAGTACTTC.

This clonotype was observed many times. V and J are TRBV6-4 and TRBJ1-2; no firm D call. The V gene's germline CDR1 is MRHNA and CDR2 SNTAGT. With 5 bases removed from V and 4 bases from J, the gap between germline ends came to 23 bases. The CDR3 spans 17 residues. The CDR3 spells CASSFSDSHGKTYGYTF. Here the CDR3 DNA reads TGTGCCAGCAGTTTTTCGGACTCACACGGAAAGACCTATGGCTACACCTTC.

A few counts support this clonotype. This may stem from a read error, because a much larger clone lies one nucleotide away. This chain joins TRBV11-2 and TRBJ1-2, with 8 bases matching TRBD1. Germline-derived CDR1 and CDR2 are SGHAT and FQNNGV. Germline trimming cut 7 bases from V and 8 bases from J; bases unmatched to any gene: 15. CDR3 length: 15 amino acids. Here the CDR3 DNA reads TGTGCCAGCAAGGCACTTAGGGGACAGGATTTCGGCTACACCTTC. It yields the protein CASKALRGQDFGYTF.

Of note for this clonotype: A much larger clonotype is one base distant, so this may be a read error. The V and J genes are TRBV7-9 and TRBJ2-1; D is ambiguous. The CDR3 sequence is 15 residues long. The V and J ends lost 5 bases and 5 bases respectively, with 16 bases between them. Germline V gene data show CDR1 as SEHNR and CDR2 as FQNEAQ (reference sequence). The CDR3 sequence: CASSMKVTWDNEQFF. The CDR3 bases are TGTGCCAGCAGCATGAAGGTTACGTGGGACAATGAGCAGTTCTTC.

Points on this clonotype: Since a much larger clone is just one base distant, this may be a read error. The chain employs TRBV7-6 and TRBJ2-7; D possibly corresponds to TRBD2 (5 bases). The V and J ends lost 1 base and 3 bases respectively, with 10 bases between them. The length of the CDR3 is 14 residues. Germline CDR1 reads SGHVS; CDR2 reads FNYEAQ. DNA for the CDR3: TGTGCCAGCAGCTTAGTTTTACGGGGCTACGAGCAGTACTTC. This encodes CASSLVLRGYEQYF.

This clonotype was seen ten or more times. CDR3: CASSESRHAGYGYTF. CDR3 DNA sequence: TGTGCCAGCAGTGAATCTCGACACGCCGGCTATGGCTACACCTTC. The chain links TRBV2 to TRBJ1-2; D uncertain. Trimming removed 2 bases from V and 4 bases from J, with 14 bases in between. CDR1 is SNHLY, CDR2 FYNNEI, per germline. This CDR3 is 15 amino acids long.

This clonotype has a count of ten or more. The CDR3 loop is CASSERGDSDTQYF. The CDR3 nucleotides read TGTGCCAGCAGTGAGCGGGGTGATAGTGATACGCAGTATTTT. The rearrangement joins TRBV6-5 to TRBJ2-3; 7 bases are a match to TRBD2. This CDR3 comprises 14 residues. Germline CDR1 and CDR2: MNHEY and SVGAGI. Trimming at V came to 5 bases and at J to 6 bases, leaving 8 bases not matched to a gene.

This clonotype was found many times. Here the CDR3 reads CASSGVRAGEEGEQFF. The CDR3 DNA is TGTGCCAGCAGTGGGGTTCGGGCGGGAGAGGAGGGTGAGCAGTTCTTC. The chain employs TRBV27 and TRBJ2-1; TRBD2 aligns across 7 bases. With V trimmed by 5 bases and J by 9 bases, 16 bases remained unmatched. The CDR3 spans 16 residues. In germline, CDR1 is MNHEY, CDR2 SMNVEV (reference sequence).

With regard to this clonotype: Since a much larger clone is just one base distant, this may be a read error. V is TRBV25-1 and J is TRBJ1-2; D is ambiguous. This CDR3 is 17 amino acids long. Germline loops: CDR1 MGHDK, CDR2 SYGVNS. CDR3 sequence: CASSCARELGKTYGYAF. CDR3 DNA: TGTGCCAGCAGTTGTGCAAGAGAACTGGGAAAGACCTATGGCTACGCCTTC.

This clonotype came up many times. The chain carries TRBV23-1 and TRBJ1-2; unclear D gene. TRBV23-1 is an ORF for which the function is uncertain. V lost 5 bases and J lost 4, with 23 bases in between. The CDR3 length is 17 residues. CDR3 sequence: CASSTLVLRRKTYGYTF. Written as DNA, the CDR3 is TGCGCCAGCAGTACTCTAGTGCTACGCAGAAAGACCTATGGCTACACCTTC.

This clonotype was found many times. The chain combines TRBV5-6 with TRBJ1-5, with a possible D match to TRBD1 (6 bases). Germline CDR1 and CDR2: SGHDT and YYEEEE. The CDR3 covers 16 residues. Trimming took 0 bases from V and 3 from J, leaving 13 bases between them. The CDR3 DNA reads as TGTGCCAGCAGCTTGGCCGGCAGGGGTCCCAATCAGCCCCAGCATTTT. This codes for CASSLAGRGPNQPQHF.

This clonotype has a count of ten or more. V gene TRBV27 combines with J gene TRBJ2-2; no clear D. CDR1 and CDR2 from the germline V gene are MNHEY and SMNVEV (reference sequence). Trimming stripped 2 bases from V and 7 bases from J, with 14 bases between. This CDR3 contains 15 residues. CDR3 coding DNA: TGTGCCAGCAGTTTAAAGTTTGGGTATTTCGGGGAGCTGTTTTTT. Its protein product is CASSLKFGYFGELFF.

Comment on this clonotype: One base away lies a much larger clone, so this may be a sequencing read error. This chain joins TRBV29-1 and TRBJ1-1; D gene ambiguous. The CDR3 sequence is 12 residues long. Germline values: CDR1 SQVTM, CDR2 ANQGSEA. This CDR3 is CNVVRVATEAFF. DNA of the CDR3: TGCAACGTTGTAAGGGTGGCCACTGAAGCTTTCTTT.

As to this clonotype: A junction boundary mismatches the germline segment, possibly from a read error. The chain recombines TRBV20-1 with TRBJ2-3; 8 bases are a match to TRBD2. The germline CDR1 and CDR2 sequences are DFQATT and SNEGSKA (reference sequence). This CDR3 has 14 amino acids. This chain's CDR3 is CSAGERGSTDTQYF. DNA of the CDR3: TGCAGTGCTGGAGAGCGGGGGAGCACAGATACGCAGTATTTT.

This clonotype was recorded at least ten times. The chain uses TRBV3-1 and TRBJ2-2; D unresolved. CDR3 length: 18 residues. Deletions cut 1 base from V and 5 bases from J, with 20 bases between. Germline V lookup: CDR1 LGHDT, CDR2 YNNKEL (reference sequence). CDR3: CASSQGVPISGLTGELFF. The CDR3 DNA sequence: TGTGCCAGCAGCCAAGGAGTTCCCATTTCAGGCTTGACCGGGGAGCTGTTTTTT.

The CDR3 DNA follows: TGTGCCAGCAGCGGGTGTAACGATCTCGGAAAGACCTATGGCTACACCTTC. Protein sequence: CASSGCNDLGKTYGYTF. The gene calls are TRBV11-3 and TRBJ1-2; D is unclear. Trimming removed 5 bases at V and 4 bases at J, with 23 bases between. The CDR3 length is 17 residues. Per the germline V gene, CDR1 is SGHNT and CDR2 is YENEEA.

This clonotype was seen many times. The chain combines TRBV5-6 with TRBJ1-2, with D hard to call. The CDR3 runs to 16 residues. CDR1 is SGHDT, CDR2 YYEEEE, per germline. Trimming cost V 7 bases and J 4 bases, with 23 bases left between them. The CDR3 loop is CASYLFNSRKTYGYTF. The CDR3 DNA reads as TGTGCCAGCTATTTATTCAATAGTCGAAAGACCTATGGCTACACCTTC.

This clonotype occurred once. The chain joins TRBV14 to TRBJ2-1, with D unresolved. Trimming removed 4 bases from V and 7 bases from J, with 17 bases in between. CDR3 length: 15 amino acids. CDR1 SGHDN and CDR2 FVKESK come from the germline V gene. CDR3 in DNA: TGTGCCAGCAGCCTGGGTAACTACACAACGAATGAGCAGTTCTTC. Encoded protein: CASSLGNYTTNEQFF. Based on the CDR3 plus reference TRBV14 and TRBJ2-1, the full variable domain is EAGVTQFPSHSVIEKGQTVTLRCDPISGHDNLYWYRRVMGKEIKFLLHFVKESKQDESGMPNNRFLAERTGGTYSTLKVQPAELEDSGVYFCASSLGNYTTNEQFFGPGTRLTVL.

This clonotype was counted many times. This chain links TRBV11-2 with TRBJ2-1; the match to TRBD2 covers 12 bases. The V gene's germline CDR1 is SGHAT and CDR2 FQNNGV. There are 16 residues in the CDR3. The V and J ends lost 4 bases and 6 bases, in that order; junction bases with no gene match: 7. CDR3 loop: CASSSTSGSRLNEQFF. The CDR3 nucleotides read TGTGCCAGCAGCTCGACTAGCGGGAGCCGTCTCAATGAGCAGTTCTTC.

This clonotype has a handful of counts. The V gene is TRBV5-6, the J gene TRBJ2-1; 7 bases fit TRBD1. The CDR3 consists of 14 residues. The germline V gene has CDR1 SGHDT and CDR2 YYEEEE. The trim removed 4 bases at V and 4 bases at J, leaving 5 bases unmatched. The DNA of the CDR3 is TGTGCCAGCAGCAAAGAGGACAGGTACAATGAGCAGTTCTTC. Protein product: CASSKEDRYNEQFF. The full variable domain, in which reference TRBV5-6 and TRBJ2-1 provide the parts outside the CDR3, is DAGVTQSPTHLIKTRGQQVTLRCSPKSGHDTVSWYQQALGQGPQFIFQYYEEEERQRGNFPDRFSGHQFPNYSSELNVNALLLGDSALYLCASSKEDRYNEQFFGPGTRLTVL.

This clonotype was seen at least ten times. The rearrangement joins TRBV29-1 to TRBJ2-1; 7 positions match TRBD2. The V segment lost 2 bases and the J segment 0 bases; nucleotides outside the gene matches: 4. Germline V lookup: CDR1 SQVTM, CDR2 ANQGSEA. The CDR3 is 15 residues long. The CDR3 here is CSVEPGGPSYNEQFF. The CDR3 coding sequence is TGCAGCGTTGAACCGGGAGGCCCCTCCTACAATGAGCAGTTCTTC.

With respect to this clonotype: This may be a read error, as it is one base from a much larger clone. This sequence joins TRBV6-1 and TRBJ1-2; no definite D call. Per germline, CDR1 MNHNS and CDR2 SASEGT. Trimming took off 4 bases at V and 4 bases at J, with 22 bases between the two ends. The CDR3 is 17 amino acids. The CDR3 coding sequence is TGTGCCAGCAGTGCCAACTGCTCTATACGAAAGACCTATGGCTACACCTTC. Translation gives CASSANCSIRKTYGYTF.

There are many counts of this clonotype. The DNA is left out, because the CDR3 cannot be placed on it with certainty; the CDR3 is given as TCRdb lists it. The chain uses TRBV7-5 and TRBJ1-2. TRBV7-5 is designated a pseudogene. The CDR3 totals 19 residues, both ends included. CDR3 region: CISVPEALNEVGKTYGYTF.

This clonotype was detected many times. This sequence joins TRBV11-2 and TRBJ2-4; no reliable D call. The CDR3 extends over 16 amino acids. Germline CDR1 and CDR2: SGHAT and FQNNGV. The ends were cut back, 7 bases at V and 1 base at J, with 17 bases in the middle. CDR3 loop: CASTPGPAVAKNIQYF. The CDR3 region has the DNA TGTGCCAGCACCCCCGGTCCCGCCGTGGCCAAAAACATTCAGTACTTC.

The rearrangement joins TRBV20-1 to TRBJ2-1, with 12 positions matching TRBD2. The germline V gene has CDR1 DFQATT and CDR2 SNEGSKA (reference sequence). The CDR3 covers 15 residues. J lost 8 bases, V lost 6 bases, and 11 bases had no gene match. This chain's CDR3 is CSAASTSGRLDEQFF. The DNA of the CDR3 is TGCAGTGCAGCCTCGACTAGCGGGAGATTGGATGAGCAGTTCTTC.